The TCR beta chain described here comes from a study of T cells in Graves' hyperthyroidism and ophthalmopathy. Regarding the study as a whole: Separation of ophthalmopathy from stable hyperthyroidism was achieved by a 13 V-J model. Blood shared most expanded thyroid clonotypes above 0.001. The model anticipated ophthalmopathy a median about 7.1 months pre-onset.

Amplification targeted TCR beta CDR3 regions from RNA transcripts. The TCR CDR3 was amplified in a first-round RT-PCR using the HTBI primer set. TCRdb reprocessed the multiplex PCR reads with MiXCR, giving one entry per CDR3 protein. The table records around 340,000 distinct CDR3 sequences, about 17% of them present only once. Remarks on this clonotype: The antigen remains undetermined. This may be a read error: a much more frequent sequence differs by one nucleotide. The conserved phenylalanine or tryptophan is not found at the CDR3 terminus, so this likely reflects a read error.

Each diagnosis drew on symptoms, thyroxine, TRAb, thyroid ultrasound and orbital computed tomography findings. The sequenced sample consisted of blood. The source of this sequence is a woman aged 30 to 39 with Graves' hyperthyroidism that later progressed to Graves' ophthalmopathy.

The CDR3 sequence is CACRTGVNSPLHS. The CDR3, as DNA: TGTGCCTGTCGGACAGGGGTAAATTCACCCCTCCACTCT. This rearrangement joins TRBV30 to TRBJ1-6, with 9 bases fitting TRBD1. The germline V gene has CDR1 GTSNPN and CDR2 SVGIG (reference sequence). After removal of 6 bases from V and 7 bases from J, the junction contained 4 bases not matched to a gene. The CDR3 is 13 amino acids.